These T cell receptor beta chains were read from a single sample in a study of low-dose radiotherapy and immunotherapy resistance in tumors. Using its own MiXCR run on the reads, TCRdb lists one record per CDR3 protein. Here the sample spans some 60,000 distinct CDR3 sequences, approximately 26% being singletons. The specimen comprised PBMCs, sampled before treatment. Every receptor here comes from a male donor with rectosigmoid adenocarcinoma. Both conserved end residues are part of each CDR3. D genes are given only for firm matches. Clone size, where shown, is once, few, many, or a class for clones that have expanded.

d_call: TRBD2; j_call: TRBJ2-2; clone_size: many; v_call: TRBV28; cdr3_nt: TGTGCCAGCAGTTCCCTCACCAGGGGACTAGCGGGAGCGGGGCCCGGGGAGCTGTTTTTT; cdr3_aa: CASSSLTRGLAGAGPGELFF
d_call: TRBD2; j_call: TRBJ2-3; clone_size: many; v_call: TRBV19; cdr3_nt: TGTGCCAGTAGTATCCTAGCGGGAGCGCTCACAGATACGCAGTATTTT; cdr3_aa: CASSILAGALTDTQYF
d_call: TRBD1; j_call: TRBJ2-3; clone_size: many; v_call: TRBV5-1; cdr3_nt: TGCGCCAGCAGCACAAGGACAGGCTTGTCCGATACGCAGTATTTT; cdr3_aa: CASSTRTGLSDTQYF
d_call: TRBD1; j_call: TRBJ2-2; clone_size: many; v_call: TRBV6-2/TRBV6-3; cdr3_nt: TGTGCCAGCAGTCAACAGGGGGCAGAAACCGGGGAGCTGTTTTTT; cdr3_aa: CASSQQGAETGELFF
d_call: TRBD1; j_call: TRBJ2-1; clone_size: few; v_call: TRBV18; cdr3_nt: TGTGCCAGCTCACCTCTACCCTTTAACGCAGGGGGCAGTCAGTTCTTC; cdr3_aa: CASSPLPFNAGGSQFF
d_call: .; j_call: TRBJ1-1; clone_size: many; v_call: TRBV19; cdr3_nt: TGTGCCAGTAGTATGGGGCAGGGGAGAGTGAACACTGAAGCTTTCTTT; cdr3_aa: CASSMGQGRVNTEAFF
d_call: .; j_call: TRBJ2-2; clone_size: many; v_call: TRBV4-3; cdr3_nt: TGCGCCAGCAGCCACCCCCATGGCGGGGAGCTGTTTTTT; cdr3_aa: CASSHPHGGELFF
d_call: .; j_call: TRBJ2-2; clone_size: .; v_call: TRBV5-3; cdr3_nt: TGTGCCAGCGCTATAGTCGGGAGCGGGGAGCTGTTTTTT; cdr3_aa: CASAIVGSGELFF
d_call: TRBD2; j_call: TRBJ2-7; clone_size: many; v_call: TRBV20-1; cdr3_nt: TGCAGTGCTAAACCTAGCGGGGGATCCTACGAGCAGTACTTC; cdr3_aa: CSAKPSGGSYEQYF
d_call: .; j_call: TRBJ2-5; clone_size: many; v_call: TRBV12-3/TRBV12-4; cdr3_nt: TGTGCCAGCAGTCCGGGCACAATACCACAAGAGACCCAGTACTTC; cdr3_aa: CASSPGTIPQETQYF
d_call: .; j_call: TRBJ1-5; clone_size: many; v_call: TRBV23-1; cdr3_nt: TGCGCCAGCAGCCAGGGCAATCAGCCCCAGCATTTT; cdr3_aa: CASSQGNQPQHF
d_call: .; j_call: TRBJ1-5; clone_size: many; v_call: TRBV6-2/TRBV6-3; cdr3_nt: TGTGCCAGCAGACGTCAGTGGGGCATGGACAATCAGCCCCAGCATTTT; cdr3_aa: CASRRQWGMDNQPQHF
d_call: .; j_call: TRBJ2-7; clone_size: many; v_call: TRBV28; cdr3_nt: TGTGCCAGCGCCGGGCAGGGAACCTACGAGCAGTACTTC; cdr3_aa: CASAGQGTYEQYF
d_call: .; j_call: TRBJ2-7; clone_size: many; v_call: TRBV20-1; cdr3_nt: TGCAGTGCTCCTACAGGGTCCCACGAGCAGTACTTC; cdr3_aa: CSAPTGSHEQYF
d_call: TRBD2; j_call: TRBJ2-2; clone_size: many; v_call: TRBV12-3/TRBV12-4; cdr3_nt: TGTGCCAGCAGTTTGGTACTAGCGGGGATCACTACCGGGGAGCTGTTTTTT; cdr3_aa: CASSLVLAGITTGELFF
d_call: .; j_call: TRBJ2-3; clone_size: many; v_call: TRBV5-1; cdr3_nt: TGCGCCAGCAGCTTAAGGGGGGTGGCAGATACGCAGTATTTT; cdr3_aa: CASSLRGVADTQYF
d_call: TRBD2; j_call: TRBJ2-3; clone_size: many; v_call: TRBV4-2; cdr3_nt: TGTGCCAGCAGCCAAGATAGTCTAGCGGGAGCGCCCGGCACAGATACGCAGTATTTT; cdr3_aa: CASSQDSLAGAPGTDTQYF
d_call: .; j_call: TRBJ2-5; clone_size: many; v_call: TRBV14; cdr3_nt: TGTGCCAGCACCCGAAGGGGAGGAGAGACCCAGTACTTC; cdr3_aa: CASTRRGGETQYF
d_call: .; j_call: TRBJ2-5; clone_size: many; v_call: TRBV20-1; cdr3_nt: TGCAGTGCTAGGGCGAGTAGCGGCCTTCCCCAGTACTTC; cdr3_aa: CSARASSGLPQYF
d_call: .; j_call: TRBJ2-2; clone_size: many; v_call: TRBV5-1; cdr3_nt: TGCGCCAGCAGCCTGACGCGAGCGACCGGGGAGCTGTTTTTT; cdr3_aa: CASSLTRATGELFF
d_call: .; j_call: TRBJ2-7; clone_size: .; v_call: TRBV20-1; cdr3_nt: TGCAGTGCTACCAAGACAGGCTACGAGCAGTACTTC; cdr3_aa: CSATKTGYEQYF
d_call: .; j_call: TRBJ1-2; clone_size: many; v_call: TRBV4-1; cdr3_nt: TGCGCCAGCAGCCAAGGATTGGCCAGGGGAGAGAATGGCTACACCTTC; cdr3_aa: CASSQGLARGENGYTF
d_call: TRBD1; j_call: TRBJ2-7; clone_size: few; v_call: TRBV12-3/TRBV12-4; cdr3_nt: TGTGCCAGCAGTTCCCGGGACAGGGTGAAGTACGAGCAGTACTTC; cdr3_aa: CASSSRDRVKYEQYF